A selection of T cell receptor beta chains follows, all from one sample in a study of cytomegalovirus exposure and HLA in healthy donors. Produced via immunoSEQ multiplex PCR; TCRdb's table is partial and in-frame only. The profile covers over 150,000 clones, with about 73% appearing a single time and less than 15% taken by the ten largest. The sequencing sample was made of PBMCs. These receptors came from a woman in her forties or fifties in good health and CMV-seropositive. Each CDR3 is given with its conserved first and last residue. Each record gives: D gene, V gene, clone size, J gene, CDR3 DNA, CDR3 protein. D genes are given only for firm matches. For some rows the clone size is stated as once, few or many, or as a class when expanded; others skip it.

>-|TRBV29-1|-|TRBJ1-1
TGCAGCGTTGTAGGTCGTGCGGCCACTGAAGCTTTCTTT
CSVVGRAATEAFF
>-|TRBV4-1|-|TRBJ1-2
TGCGCCAGCCGCCATGGGCTGGAGGGAGTCCACGGCTACACCTTC
CASRHGLEGVHGYTF
>-|TRBV7-9|-|TRBJ1-2
TGTGCCAGCAGCACTAGACAGGCCAGCTACTATGGCTACACCTTC
CASSTRQASYYGYTF
>TRBD1|TRBV7-2|-|TRBJ2-7
TGTACCAGCAGCCCAGGGACAGGGGAGTTTTACGAGCAGTACTTC
CTSSPGTGEFYEQYF
>TRBD1|TRBV4-2|-|TRBJ1-5
TGTGCCAGCAGCCAAGAGGCAGGGGGCTTTCAGCCCCAGCATTTT
CASSQEAGGFQPQHF
>TRBD1|TRBV30|-|TRBJ1-5
TGTGCCTGGAGCCGACAGGGGGGTCAGCCCCAGCATTTT
CAWSRQGGQPQHF
>-|TRBV5-1|-|TRBJ1-1
TGCGCCAGCAGCTACACGGGGATCGGGTACACTGAAGCTTTCTTT
CASSYTGIGYTEAFF
>TRBD1|TRBV5-1|-|TRBJ2-3
TGCGCCAGCAGCTGGGCCAGGGGGTCCACAGATACGCAGTATTTT
CASSWARGSTDTQYF
>-|TRBV5-5|-|TRBJ2-1
TGTGCCAGCAGCTTGAGCACTACCATTTGGGGGGGCGATGAGCAGTTCTTC
CASSLSTTIWGGDEQFF
>TRBD1|TRBV6-1|-|TRBJ1-1
TGTGCCAGCAGTGAAGGGACAGGGTTGTTT
CASSEGTGLF
>-|TRBV30|few|TRBJ2-3
TGTGCCTGGAGTGTACGGGGGACGGATACGCAGTATTTT
CAWSVRGTDTQYF
>-|TRBV30|-|TRBJ1-6
TGTGCCTGGAGTGTGGGGCCAAGTTTGAGCTCCTATAATTCACCCCTCCACTTT
CAWSVGPSLSSYNSPLHF
>-|TRBV7-8|-|TRBJ1-5
TGTGCCAGCAGCTCCGGGATCGGGGTAGGGAGCAATCAGCCCCAGCATTTT
CASSSGIGVGSNQPQHF
>-|TRBV6-5|few|TRBJ2-5
TGTGCCAGCAGTTACTCACTCGCAGGGTCGGGAGAGACCCAGTACTTC
CASSYSLAGSGETQYF
>-|TRBV9|few|TRBJ1-2
TGTGCCAGCAGCGTAGCGCCCCGGGACAATGGCTACACCTTC
CASSVAPRDNGYTF
>TRBD1|TRBV10-1|-|TRBJ2-2
TGCGCCAGCAGAGAGGGACAGGGAAGCGGGGAGCTGTTTTTT
CASREGQGSGELFF
>TRBD1|TRBV18|-|TRBJ1-2
TGTGCCAGCTCACCGGGACAGGGGGCCGGCTACACCTTC
CASSPGQGAGYTF
>-|TRBV29-1|-|TRBJ1-2
TGCAGCGTTTCGGACTATGGCTACACCTTC
CSVSDYGYTF
>-|TRBV4-2|once|TRBJ2-1
TGTGCCAGCAGCCCCCGGGGGGCCAGCTACAATGAGCAGTTCTTC
CASSPRGASYNEQFF
>-|TRBV7-9|-|TRBJ2-5
TGTGCCAGCAGCTTAGACAGGGTCAGAGAGACCCAGTACTTC
CASSLDRVRETQYF
>-|TRBV7-9|-|TRBJ2-3
TGTGCCAGCAGCTCCACGGGCACAGATACGCAGTATTTT
CASSSTGTDTQYF
>-|TRBV5-1|few|TRBJ2-3
TGCGCCAGCAGTTTCTCGGGGGACCGCACAGATACGCAGTATTTT
CASSFSGDRTDTQYF
>TRBD1|TRBV5-1|-|TRBJ1-1
TGCGCCAGCAGTTCCAGGGGGCCGACTGAAGCTTTCTTT
CASSSRGPTEAFF
>TRBD2|TRBV5-6|-|TRBJ2-6
TGTGCCAGCAGTTCTAGCGGTGTCGGGCCCTCTGGGGCCAACGTCCTGACTTTC
CASSSSGVGPSGANVLTF
>-|TRBV5-4|-|TRBJ1-2
TGTGCCAGCAGCGAAGCGGGGGGTCGGGGGAACTATGGCTACACCTTC
CASSEAGGRGNYGYTF
>TRBD2|TRBV7-6|-|TRBJ2-2
TGTGCCAGCAGCTTAGGAGCGGGGGGCTCCACCGGGGAGCTGTTTTTT
CASSLGAGGSTGELFF
>-|TRBV2|few|TRBJ2-3
TGTGCCAGCAGGGAAGTAGGGACTTTCTCCAACACAGATACGCAGTATTTT
CASREVGTFSNTDTQYF
>-|TRBV7-3|-|TRBJ2-2
TGTGCCAGCAGTCGACAGTGGAACACCGGGGAGCTGTTTTTT
CASSRQWNTGELFF
>TRBD2|TRBV7-9|few|TRBJ2-1
TGTGCCAGCAAGTTTACTAGCGGGGTCCACAATGAGCAGTTCTTC
CASKFTSGVHNEQFF
>-|TRBV5-4|-|TRBJ1-2
TGTGCCAGCAGCTTGAACAGGGCCTATGGCTACACCTTC
CASSLNRAYGYTF
>-|TRBV5-4|-|TRBJ2-1
TGTGCCAGCAGCGTGGGTATCGATGAGCAGTTCTTC
CASSVGIDEQFF
>-|TRBV11-3|-|TRBJ1-3
TGTGCCAGCAGCCCTCCTGCTGGAAACACCATATATTTT
CASSPPAGNTIYF
>TRBD1|TRBV6-5|-|TRBJ1-6
TGTGCCAGCAGTCAACGGACAGGGGAGGGTTCACCCCTCCACTTT
CASSQRTGEGSPLHF
>-|TRBV7-9|once|TRBJ1-1
TGTGCCAGCAGCGGGTCGGGGGTTGGGTACACTGAAGCTTTCTTT
CASSGSGVGYTEAFF
>TRBD1|TRBV5-6|-|TRBJ1-2
TGTGCCAGCAGCCCGGACAGGGGTTATGGCTACACCTTC
CASSPDRGYGYTF
>-|TRBV5-6|-|TRBJ1-6
TGTGCCAGCAGCTTCCGTCTGAGCTCCTATAATTCACCCCTCCACTTT
CASSFRLSSYNSPLHF
>TRBD2|TRBV5-1|-|TRBJ2-3
TGCGCCAGCAGCAGGACTAGCTTCACAGATACGCAGTATTTT
CASSRTSFTDTQYF
>TRBD1|TRBV7-3|-|TRBJ1-2
TGTGCCAGCAGCTTAACCCCGGACAGGGCGGCTGGCTACACCTTC
CASSLTPDRAAGYTF
>TRBD2|TRBV5-4|once|TRBJ2-7
TGTGCCAGCAGCTTGGGACTAGCGGGGGCCCCGTCCTACGAGCAGTACTTC
CASSLGLAGAPSYEQYF
>-|TRBV9|-|TRBJ2-1
TGTGCCAGCAGCGTATACGGGGAATCCTACAATGAGCAGTTCTTC
CASSVYGESYNEQFF
>-|TRBV7-9|-|TRBJ1-2
TGTGCCAGCAGCTTAGAAGGAGGGGTTAACTATGGCTACACCTTC
CASSLEGGVNYGYTF
>TRBD1|TRBV6-1|-|TRBJ1-5
TGTGCCAGCAGTGAGTTAGAGGGGGCTGGGCAGCCCCAGCATTTT
CASSELEGAGQPQHF
>TRBD1|TRBV5-1|-|TRBJ2-7
TGCGCCAGCAGCTATTGGACAGGGCCCTCATACGAGCAGTACTTC
CASSYWTGPSYEQYF
>-|TRBV7-6|-|TRBJ2-5
TGTGCCAGCAGCTCTCCTCTCCAAGAGACCCAGTACTTC
CASSSPLQETQYF
>TRBD1|TRBV11-2|-|TRBJ2-7
TGTGCCAGCAGCCTGGGACAGACCTACGAGCAGTACTTC
CASSLGQTYEQYF
>-|TRBV7-3|few|TRBJ1-1
TGTGCCAGCAGCTTGGGGGCGAACACTGAAGCTTTCTTT
CASSLGANTEAFF
>TRBD2|TRBV11-2|-|TRBJ2-5
TGTGCCAGCAGCCCATATAGCGGGAAAGAGACCCAGTACTTC
CASSPYSGKETQYF
>TRBD2|TRBV5-1|once|TRBJ2-3
TGCGCCAGCAGCTTGGGGACTAGCCCTAGCACAGATACGCAGTATTTT
CASSLGTSPSTDTQYF
>-|TRBV11-2|-|TRBJ1-3
TGTGCCAGCAGCTTAGATCGAGGGAACACCATATATTTT
CASSLDRGNTIYF
>TRBD1|TRBV19|once|TRBJ1-5
TGTGCCTGTATGACCGGGACAGGTCTAAATCAGCCCCAGCATTTT
CACMTGTGLNQPQHF
>-|TRBV27|-|TRBJ2-3
TGTGCCAGCACTCCTAACCCGGAGACTAGCACAGATACGCAGTATTTT
CASTPNPETSTDTQYF
>TRBD2|TRBV5-4|many|TRBJ2-1
TGTGCCAGCAGTGGGGGACTAGCGGGGGCGGGTGAGCAGTTCTTC
CASSGGLAGAGEQFF